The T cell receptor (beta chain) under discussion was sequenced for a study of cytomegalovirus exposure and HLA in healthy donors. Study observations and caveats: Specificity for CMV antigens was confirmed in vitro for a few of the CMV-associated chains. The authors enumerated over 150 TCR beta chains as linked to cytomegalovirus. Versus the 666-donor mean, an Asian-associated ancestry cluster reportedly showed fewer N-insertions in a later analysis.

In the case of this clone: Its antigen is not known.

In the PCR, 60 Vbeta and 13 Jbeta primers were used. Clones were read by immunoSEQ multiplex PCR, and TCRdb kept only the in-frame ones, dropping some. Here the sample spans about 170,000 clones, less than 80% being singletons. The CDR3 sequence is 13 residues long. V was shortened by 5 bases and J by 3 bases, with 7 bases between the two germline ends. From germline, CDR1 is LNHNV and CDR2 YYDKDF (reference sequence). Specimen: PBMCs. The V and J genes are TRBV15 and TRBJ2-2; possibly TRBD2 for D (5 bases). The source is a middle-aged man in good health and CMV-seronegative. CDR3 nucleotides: TGTGCCACCAGCGTCGGGGACACCGGGGAGCTGTTTTTT. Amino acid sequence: CATSVGDTGELFF.